The T cell receptor (beta chain) described here comes from a study of cytomegalovirus exposure and HLA in healthy donors. Study-wide results and caveats: Reported performance of the classifier showed diagnosis of cytomegalovirus status with high specificity and sensitivity. The authors listed around 150 TCR beta chains as cytomegalovirus-associated. A few of the chains that were CMV-associated were confirmed in vitro to be specific for CMV antigens.

The CDR3 extends over 15 amino acids. Germline V lookup: CDR1 LGHNA, CDR2 YNFKEQ. The ends were cut back, 0 bases at V and 4 bases at J, with 9 bases in the middle. As concerns this clone: Antigen: not known.

Assay: immunoSEQ multiplex PCR; the TCRdb copy retains only in-frame clones and omits some. The table shows about 130,000 clones, with 88% occurring only once. The TCR comes from a man aged 25-45 years in good health and CMV-seronegative. The sequencing sample was made of PBMCs. The rearrangement links TRBV4-2 to TRBJ2-2; D perhaps matches TRBD1 (6 bases). CDR3 region: CASSQDPDSTGELFF. The DNA for the CDR3 is TGTGCCAGCAGCCAAGATCCGGACAGCACCGGGGAGCTGTTTTTT.